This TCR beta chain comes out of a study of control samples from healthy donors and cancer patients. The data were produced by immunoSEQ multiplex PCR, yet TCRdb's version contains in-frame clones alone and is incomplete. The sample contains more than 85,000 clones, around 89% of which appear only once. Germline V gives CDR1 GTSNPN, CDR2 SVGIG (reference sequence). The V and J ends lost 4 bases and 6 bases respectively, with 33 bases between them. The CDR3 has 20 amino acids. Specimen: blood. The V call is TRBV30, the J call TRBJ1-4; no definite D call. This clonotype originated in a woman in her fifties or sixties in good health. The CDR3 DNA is TGTGCCTGGACATACAATATCCCCGGGATAGCGGGCTACGCATATGAAAAACTGTTTTTT. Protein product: CAWTYNIPGIAGYAYEKLFF.